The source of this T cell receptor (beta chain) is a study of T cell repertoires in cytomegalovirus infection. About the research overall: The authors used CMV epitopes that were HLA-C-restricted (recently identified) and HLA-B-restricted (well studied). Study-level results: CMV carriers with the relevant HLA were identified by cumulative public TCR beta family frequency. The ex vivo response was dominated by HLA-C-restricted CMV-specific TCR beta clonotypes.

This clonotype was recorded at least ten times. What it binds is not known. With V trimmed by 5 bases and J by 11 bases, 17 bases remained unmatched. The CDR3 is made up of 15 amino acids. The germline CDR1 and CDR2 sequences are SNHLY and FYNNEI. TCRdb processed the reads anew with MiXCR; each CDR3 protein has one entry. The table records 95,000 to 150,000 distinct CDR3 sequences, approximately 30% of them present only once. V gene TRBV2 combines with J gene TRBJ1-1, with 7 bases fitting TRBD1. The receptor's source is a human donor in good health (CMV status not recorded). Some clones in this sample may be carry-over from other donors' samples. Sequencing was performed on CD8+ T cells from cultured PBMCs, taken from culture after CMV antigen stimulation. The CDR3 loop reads CASSRTTTPTGYAFF. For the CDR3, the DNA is TGTGCCAGCAGTAGAACGACCACCCCGACAGGGTATGCTTTCTTT.